The present T cell receptor (beta chain) was sequenced within a study of blood T cell repertoires in COVID-19. Whole-study context: COVID-19 samples, acute and convalescent, were from the United States, Italy and Spain. Nucleic acid was either cDNA or gDNA, and it came from T cells, B-cell-depleted T cells, or PBMCs.

V lost 7 bases and J lost 5; bases outside the gene matches: 7. CDR1 and CDR2 from the germline V gene are SNHLY and FYNNEI. The CDR3 has 13 residues. As originally analysed: Reference gene primers were amplified, and this amplification served to estimate nucleated cell counts. TCRdb keeps only in-frame clones here, not all; method: immunoSEQ multiplex PCR. Clone size and V and J calls were adopted from that table, with D and trimming inferred from the DNA. The sample holds approximately 170,000 clones, approximately 86% seen once. This chain uses TRBV2 with TRBJ2-5, with 7 bases fitting TRBD2. The TCR comes from a woman over 75 with active or convalescent COVID-19. The specimen sequenced was peripheral blood. CDR3 region: CASNPGGRETQYF. Written as DNA, the CDR3 is TGTGCCAGCAACCCGGGGGGTCGTGAGACCCAGTACTTC.